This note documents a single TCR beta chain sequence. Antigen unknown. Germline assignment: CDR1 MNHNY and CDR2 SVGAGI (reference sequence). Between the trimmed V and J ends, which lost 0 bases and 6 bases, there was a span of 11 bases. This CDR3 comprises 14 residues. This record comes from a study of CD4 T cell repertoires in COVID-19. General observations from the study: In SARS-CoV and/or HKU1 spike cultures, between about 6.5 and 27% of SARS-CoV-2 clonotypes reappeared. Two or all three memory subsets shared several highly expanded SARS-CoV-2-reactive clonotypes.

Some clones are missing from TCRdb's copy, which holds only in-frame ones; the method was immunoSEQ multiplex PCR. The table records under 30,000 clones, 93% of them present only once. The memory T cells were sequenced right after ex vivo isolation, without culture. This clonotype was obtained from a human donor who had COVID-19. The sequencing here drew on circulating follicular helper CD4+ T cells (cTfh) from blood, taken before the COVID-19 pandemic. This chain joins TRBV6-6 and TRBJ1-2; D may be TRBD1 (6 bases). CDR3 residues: CASSYSGQGNGYTF. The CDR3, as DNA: TGTGCCAGCAGTTACTCAGGGCAGGGGAATGGCTACACCTTC.